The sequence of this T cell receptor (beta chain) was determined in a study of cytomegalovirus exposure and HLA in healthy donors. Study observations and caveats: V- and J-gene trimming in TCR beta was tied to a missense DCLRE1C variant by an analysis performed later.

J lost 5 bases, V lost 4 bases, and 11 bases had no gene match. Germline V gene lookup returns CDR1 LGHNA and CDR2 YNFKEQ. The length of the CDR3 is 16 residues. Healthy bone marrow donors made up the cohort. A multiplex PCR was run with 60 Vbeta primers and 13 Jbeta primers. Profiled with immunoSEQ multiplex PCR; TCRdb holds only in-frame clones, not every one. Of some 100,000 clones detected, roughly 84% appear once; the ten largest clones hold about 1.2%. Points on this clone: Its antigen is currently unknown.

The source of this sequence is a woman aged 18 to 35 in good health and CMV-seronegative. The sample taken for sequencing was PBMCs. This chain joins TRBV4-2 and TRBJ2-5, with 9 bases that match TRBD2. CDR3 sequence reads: CASSPLSGGGVETQYF. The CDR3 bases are TGTGCCAGCAGCCCCCTATCGGGCGGGGGGGTTGAGACCCAGTACTTC.